This T cell receptor (beta chain) was found in a study of lymphopenia after photon versus proton radiotherapy. Findings and caveats of the study: After the lymphocyte nadir, photon-treated repertoires showed oligoclonal expansion, especially of CD8+ Temra cells.

Data came from immunoSEQ multiplex PCR; TCRdb stores just in-frame clones and leaves some out. The sample holds 42,000 or so clones, about 83% seen once. Looked up from germline, CDR1 is LNHNV and CDR2 is YYDKDF (reference sequence). V lost 5 bases, J lost 5 bases, and 6 bases stayed unmatched. This CDR3 region has 15 residues. As regards this clone: Its cognate antigen is unknown.

Sequencing was performed on peripheral blood, taken from a patient treated with proton-based radiotherapy. The clonotype comes from a woman aged 65 to 85 with pancreatic cancer. V usage is TRBV15 and J usage is TRBJ2-2, with 9 nucleotides matching TRBD2. CDR3 coding DNA: TGTGCCACCAGCCCACGGACTAGCGCGACCGGGGAGCTGTTTTTT. The encoded protein is CATSPRTSATGELFF.